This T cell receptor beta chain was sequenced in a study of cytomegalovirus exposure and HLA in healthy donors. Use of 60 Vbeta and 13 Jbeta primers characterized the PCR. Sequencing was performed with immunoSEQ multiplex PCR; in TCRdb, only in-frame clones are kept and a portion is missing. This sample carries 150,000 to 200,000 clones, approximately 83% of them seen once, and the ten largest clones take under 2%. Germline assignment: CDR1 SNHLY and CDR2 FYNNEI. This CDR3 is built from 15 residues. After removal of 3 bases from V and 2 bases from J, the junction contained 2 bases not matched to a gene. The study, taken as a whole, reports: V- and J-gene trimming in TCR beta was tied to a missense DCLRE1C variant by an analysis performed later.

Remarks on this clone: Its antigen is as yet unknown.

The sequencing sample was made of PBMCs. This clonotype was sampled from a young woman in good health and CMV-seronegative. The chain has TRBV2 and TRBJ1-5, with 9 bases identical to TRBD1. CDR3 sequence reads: CASSEDRGRNQPQHF. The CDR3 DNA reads TGTGCCAGCAGTGAGGACAGGGGTCGCAATCAGCCCCAGCATTTT.